Listed below are T cell receptor beta chains from one sample, sequenced in a study of blood T cell repertoires in COVID-19. Profiled with immunoSEQ multiplex PCR; TCRdb holds only in-frame clones, not every one. The table includes some 96,000 clones, around four fifths detected once. Sequencing input: peripheral blood. These receptors all stem from a man in his sixties or seventies with active or convalescent COVID-19. The CDR3 runs from the conserved cysteine through the conserved F or W. Fields, in order: V gene, J gene, CDR3 protein.

>TRBV11-1|TRBJ2-7
CASSLAGTGGMNEQYF
>TRBV13|TRBJ1-4
CASSLRQNEKLFF
>TRBV29-1|TRBJ2-1
CSVPKPGGNEQFF
>TRBV2|TRBJ1-6
CASSSAGRGSPLHF
>TRBV5-1|TRBJ1-1
CASSLVTQRGTEAFF
>TRBV28|TRBJ2-2
CASRPPGQNTGELFF
>TRBV7-8|TRBJ1-2
CASSPFRAGRRGYTF
>TRBV6-2/TRBV6-3|TRBJ2-3
CASSYPRDRGTGGPGTDTQYF
>TRBV19|TRBJ1-1
CASSLRDTEAFF
>TRBV2|TRBJ2-7
CASTTQTGAYEQYF
>TRBV6-5|TRBJ1-2
CASSYAVTAYGYTF
>TRBV7-3|TRBJ2-2
CASSFDRQDANTGELFF
>TRBV6-1|TRBJ1-1
CASSETGPNTEAFF
>TRBV2|TRBJ2-7
CASSRGTDYEQYF